These 16 T cell receptor beta chains share one sample of origin, sequenced in a study of blood T cell repertoires in COVID-19. Method: immunoSEQ multiplex PCR; TCRdb's copy keeps in-frame clones and lacks some. The sample consists of approximately 140,000 clones, around nine tenths of them appearing once. The sample consisted of peripheral blood. The source of these receptors is a human donor in a cohort sampled during active COVID-19.

The chain is built from TRBV24-1 and TRBJ1-5; D not resolved. CDR1 is KGHDR, CDR2 SFDVKD, per germline. V shed 4 bases and J shed 4 bases, with 13 bases lying between them. CDR3 length: 15 residues. DNA of the CDR3: TGTGCCACCAGTGACCGCAGACAAAGTAATCAGCCCCAGCATTTT. As protein: CATSDRRQSNQPQHF.

The V gene is TRBV9, the J gene TRBJ2-1; TRBD1 might be the D (6 bases). Between the trimmed V and J ends, which lost 1 base and 1 base, there was a span of 9 bases. Germline-derived CDR1 and CDR2 are SGDLS and YYNGEE. The CDR3 contains 15 residues. CDR3 sequence: CASSVSGASYNEQFF. In nucleotides, the CDR3 is TGTGCCAGCAGCGTATCAGGGGCATCCTACAATGAGCAGTTCTTC.

This clone has just one count. This chain connects TRBV4-3 to TRBJ2-7; 10 positions agree with TRBD1. The CDR3 is 14 amino acids. Looked up from germline, CDR1 is LGHNA and CDR2 is YSLEER. V trimming: 3 bases; J trimming: 2 bases; junction bases outside the gene matches: 1. The CDR3 sequence is CASSHGTGAYEQYF. In nucleotides, the CDR3 is TGCGCCAGCAGCCATGGGACAGGGGCCTACGAGCAGTACTTC.

The chain couples TRBV30 to TRBJ2-6; 9 bases align to TRBD2. The CDR3 is 18 residues long. The germline gives CDR1 GTSNPN, CDR2 SVGIG (reference sequence). V lost 1 base to trimming and J lost 0 bases; unmatched junction nucleotides: 7. CDR3 in DNA: TGTGCCTGGAGTGCAGAAAGCGGGAGGAACTCTGGGGCCAACGTCCTGACTTTC. This translates into CAWSAESGRNSGANVLTF.

This clone was recorded only once. The chain combines TRBV7-2 with TRBJ2-3; 9 bases map to TRBD2. CDR1 is SGHTA and CDR2 is FQGNSA in the germline V gene. The CDR3 runs to 14 residues. The ends lost 5 bases at V and 3 bases at J; junction bases unmatched: 3. The DNA for the CDR3 is TGTGCCAGCAGCCTTCTAGCGGGGACAGATACGCAGTATTTT. Translation: CASSLLAGTDTQYF.

The chain is built from TRBV6-2 or TRBV6-3 and TRBJ2-5; tentatively, D is TRBD2 (6 bases). This CDR3 region has 17 residues. Germline CDR1 is MNHEY and CDR2 is SVGEGT. Trimming stripped 2 bases from V and 5 bases from J, with 21 bases between. CDR3 DNA sequence: TGTGCCAGCAGTTACGGGCGTGGCGGGATCCTGGCGGAGACCCAGTACTTC. It encodes CASSYGRGGILAETQYF.

The chain joins TRBV7-9 to TRBJ2-1; the match to TRBD2 covers 14 bases. Trimming at V came to 4 bases and at J to 8 bases, leaving 7 bases not matched to a gene. Germline V gene data show CDR1 as SEHNR and CDR2 as FQNEAQ (reference sequence). The CDR3 is made up of 16 amino acids. This chain's CDR3 is CASSYPGTSGSYEQFF. CDR3 bases: TGTGCCAGCAGCTACCCCGGGACTAGCGGGAGCTATGAGCAGTTCTTC.

This CDR3 reads CASNRDRVPDTQYF. CDR3 DNA: TGTGCCAGCAATCGGGACAGGGTCCCAGATACGCAGTATTTT. The chain employs TRBV6-5 and TRBJ2-3; 9 nucleotides line up with TRBD1. Germline-derived CDR1 and CDR2 are MNHEY and SVGAGI. V shed 7 bases and J 4 bases; nucleotides not matched to a gene: 6. This CDR3 contains 14 residues.

This sequence joins TRBV5-1 and TRBJ2-1; tentatively, D is TRBD2 (6 bases). Germline V gene sequence: CDR1 SGHRS, CDR2 YFSETQ. The length of the CDR3 is 14 residues. The V end was cut by 4 bases, the J end by 9 bases, with 17 bases between. The CDR3 DNA sequence: TGCGCCAGCAGCCCGGACGGCCTAGCGATTGAGCAGTTCTTC. Its translation is CASSPDGLAIEQFF.

The chain recombines TRBV30 with TRBJ2-1; 9 bases match TRBD2. The germline V gene encodes CDR1 GTSNPN and CDR2 SVGIG (reference sequence). This CDR3 is built from 13 residues. The ends lost 2 bases at V and 9 bases at J; junction bases unmatched: 5. The CDR3 spells CAWSRGGGVEQFF. DNA for the CDR3: TGTGCCTGGAGTCGAGGCGGGGGGGTTGAGCAGTTCTTC.

This chain links TRBV7-2 with TRBJ2-7; D may be TRBD2 (6 bases). The CDR3 covers 13 residues. Germline V gives CDR1 SGHTA, CDR2 FQGNSA. V was clipped by 7 bases and J by 3 bases, with 13 bases between them. The CDR3 sequence is CASNLGLRYEQYF. The CDR3 coding sequence is TGTGCCAGCAACCTGGGACTTCGCTACGAGCAGTACTTC.

V gene TRBV6-6 combines with J gene TRBJ2-3, with 7 bases fitting TRBD2. Germline-derived CDR1 and CDR2 are MNHNY and SVGAGI (reference sequence). This CDR3 is 15 amino acids long. V lost 5 bases and J lost 4; bases outside the gene matches: 9. DNA for the CDR3: TGTGCCAGCAGTCCCTTGCGGGAGAGGCCAGATACGCAGTATTTT. Encoded protein: CASSPLRERPDTQYF.

The CDR3 loop is CSVEATASYEQYF. The CDR3 DNA reads as TGCAGCGTTGAAGCGACAGCGTCCTACGAGCAGTACTTC. The gene calls are TRBV29-1 and TRBJ2-7; D is possibly TRBD1 (5 bases). CDR1 SQVTM and CDR2 ANQGSEA come from the germline V gene. The CDR3 loop spans 13 amino acids. Trimming pared 1 base from V and 1 base from J, leaving 8 bases between.

The rearrangement links TRBV7-8 to TRBJ2-1, with D possibly matching TRBD1 (5 bases). This CDR3 comprises 11 residues. Germline CDR1 is SGHVS and CDR2 is FQNEAQ. Trimming stripped 7 bases from V and 5 bases from J, with 6 bases between. Here the CDR3 reads CASKGNNEQFF. In nucleotides, the CDR3 is TGTGCCAGCAAGGGGAACAATGAGCAGTTCTTC.

Details on this clone: An end of the junction differs from the germline gene, which may be a read error. The chain is built from TRBV7-2 and TRBJ2-7, with D maybe TRBD2 (5 bases). The CDR3 contains 13 residues. Per the germline V gene, CDR1 is SGHTA and CDR2 is FQGNSA. This chain's CDR3 is CASSLAGPYEQYF. The CDR3 DNA sequence: TGTGCCAGCAGCCTAGCTGGCCCCTACGAGCAGTACTTC.

The CDR3 reads CASSIDSGTGELFF. The CDR3, as DNA: TGTGCCAGTAGTATAGATTCGGGCACCGGGGAGCTGTTTTTT. V is TRBV19 and J is TRBJ2-2; D unclear. In germline, CDR1 is LNHDA, CDR2 SQIVND (reference sequence). The CDR3 runs to 14 residues. The germline V and J ends were trimmed by 0 bases and 4 bases, with 6 bases remaining between them.